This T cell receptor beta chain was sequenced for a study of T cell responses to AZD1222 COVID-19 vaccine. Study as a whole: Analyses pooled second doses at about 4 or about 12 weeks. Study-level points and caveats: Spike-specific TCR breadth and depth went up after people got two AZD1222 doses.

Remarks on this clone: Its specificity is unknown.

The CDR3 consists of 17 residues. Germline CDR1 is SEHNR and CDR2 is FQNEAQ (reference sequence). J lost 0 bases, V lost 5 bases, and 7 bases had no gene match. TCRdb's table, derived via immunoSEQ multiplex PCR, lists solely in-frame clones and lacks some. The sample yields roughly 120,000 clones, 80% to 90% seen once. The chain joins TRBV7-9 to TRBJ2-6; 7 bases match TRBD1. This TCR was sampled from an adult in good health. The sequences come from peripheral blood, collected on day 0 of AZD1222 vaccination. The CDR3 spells CASSPGQTYSGANVLTF. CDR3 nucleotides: TGTGCCAGCAGCCCGGGACAGACGTACTCTGGGGCCAACGTCCTGACTTTC. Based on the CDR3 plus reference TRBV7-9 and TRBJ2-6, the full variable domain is DTGVSQNPRHKITKRGQNVTFRCDPISEHNRLYWYRQTLGQGPEFLTYFQNEAQLEKSRLLSDRFSAERPKGSFSTLEIQRTEQGDSAMYLCASSPGQTYSGANVLTFGAGSRLTVL.